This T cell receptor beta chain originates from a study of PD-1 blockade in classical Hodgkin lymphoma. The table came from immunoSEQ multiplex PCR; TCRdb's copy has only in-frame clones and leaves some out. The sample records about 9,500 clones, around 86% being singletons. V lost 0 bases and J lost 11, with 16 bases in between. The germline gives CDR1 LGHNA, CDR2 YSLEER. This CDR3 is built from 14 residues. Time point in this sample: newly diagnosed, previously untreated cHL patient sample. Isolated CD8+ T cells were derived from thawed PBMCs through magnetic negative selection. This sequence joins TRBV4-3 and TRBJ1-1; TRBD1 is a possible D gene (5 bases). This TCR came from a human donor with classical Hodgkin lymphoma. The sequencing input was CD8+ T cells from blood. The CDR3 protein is CASSQDLRGGAAFF. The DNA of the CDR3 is TGCGCCAGCAGCCAAGATCTGAGGGGAGGGGCCGCTTTCTTT.